The rows below give T cell receptor beta chains drawn from one sample of a study of technical replicates of blood from a few donors. Using immunoSEQ multiplex PCR, the repertoire was profiled, and TCRdb retains in-frame clones only, with some absent. The repertoire has roughly 60,000 clones, 91% of them found once; the top ten carry about 3.7%. Input material: PBMCs. All receptors come from a human donor in good health. Some clones in this sample may be carry-over from other donors' samples. Each CDR3 is given with its conserved first and last residue. A D gene is named only where the DNA matches it firmly. Clone size is shown for a subset of rows, as once, few, many or a class of expanded clone.

TRBV7-2	TRBJ2-1	TRBD2	-	CASSLSSGYYNEQFF	TGTGCCAGCAGCTTATCTAGCGGGTACTACAATGAGCAGTTCTTC
TRBV6-1	TRBJ1-2	-	-	CASCPGSPANYGYTF	TGTGCCAGCTGCCCGGGGAGCCCCGCTAACTATGGCTACACCTTC
TRBV7-8	TRBJ1-5	-	-	CASSPWPPQQGGNQPQHF	TGTGCCAGCAGCCCGTGGCCCCCCCAACAGGGCGGCAATCAGCCCCAGCATTTT
TRBV29-1	TRBJ2-7	TRBD1	few	CSVEEGQGAAEQYF	TGCAGCGTTGAAGAGGGACAGGGGGCAGCCGAGCAGTACTTC
TRBV5-1	TRBJ2-3	TRBD2	-	CASSFSSGTSTDTQYF	TGCGCCAGCAGCTTTTCTAGCGGAACTAGCACAGATACGCAGTATTTT
TRBV7-9	TRBJ2-1	TRBD1	-	CASSFDRVFYNEQFF	TGTGCCAGCAGCTTCGACAGGGTGTTCTACAATGAGCAGTTCTTC
TRBV2	TRBJ2-7	TRBD2	-	CASSVELAAYEQYF	TGTGCCAGCAGTGTAGAACTAGCGGCCTACGAGCAGTACTTC
TRBV5-1	TRBJ1-1	-	-	CASSLNVRNTEAFF	TGCGCCAGCAGCTTGAATGTGCGGAACACTGAAGCTTTCTTT
TRBV6-6	TRBJ2-1	TRBD2	-	CASSHYPGGDWFF	TGTGCCAGCAGTCACTATCCGGGAGGGGATTGGTTCTTC
TRBV5-1	TRBJ2-5	-	-	CASSFKAVQETQYF	TGCGCCAGCAGTTTTAAGGCGGTCCAAGAGACCCAGTACTTC
TRBV29-1	TRBJ2-1	-	-	CSVRSSIASSYNEQFF	TGCAGCGTCCGCTCGAGTATAGCAAGCTCCTACAATGAGCAGTTCTTC
TRBV27	TRBJ2-2	-	-	CASSLLVTAGELFF	TGTGCCAGCAGTTTATTGGTCACAGCCGGGGAGCTGTTTTTT
TRBV30	TRBJ2-7	-	few	CAWSVRDSTESTYEQYF	TGTGCCTGGAGTGTGAGGGACTCCACAGAGTCGACCTACGAGCAGTACTTC
TRBV2	TRBJ1-2	-	-	CASSDSGVGYTF	TGTGCCAGCAGTGACTCCGGGGTAGGCTACACCTTC
TRBV11-1	TRBJ2-7	-	-	CASSHRQALYF	TGTGCCAGCAGCCACAGGCAGGCTCTTTACTTC
TRBV5-1	TRBJ2-2	-	-	CASSLVQYTGELFF	TGCGCCAGCAGCTTGGTTCAATACACCGGGGAGCTGTTTTTT
TRBV19	TRBJ1-2	TRBD1	-	CASSIGQGLGGYTF	TGTGCCAGTAGTATAGGACAGGGCCTCGGTGGCTACACCTTC
TRBV7-9	TRBJ1-1	-	once	CASSPWELHGTEAFF	TGTGCCAGCAGCCCGTGGGAGTTACACGGCACTGAAGCTTTCTTT
TRBV11-3	TRBJ2-3	TRBD1	-	CASSSGQGAGDTQYF	TGTGCCAGCAGTTCCGGACAGGGGGCAGGGGATACGCAGTATTTT
TRBV27	TRBJ1-6	-	-	CASRRQGNSPLHF	TGTGCCAGCAGGCGTCAGGGTAATTCACCCCTCCACTTT